Below are 16 T cell receptor beta chains sequenced from a single sample in a study of chronic HIV infection and antiretroviral therapy (dated by TCRdb to about 2015). Libraries came from 5' RACE. The sequencing machine was an Illumina MiSeq. The raw public reads went through TCRdb reprocessing: fastp at Q25, MiXCR clone calling, in-frame beta chains kept. A single entry per CDR3 protein holds the most common genes and DNA from its merged rows. The sample table shows just over 30,000 distinct CDR3 sequences, and 7.5% to 10% are seen once. The top ten clonotypes cover over 2% of the sample. The sequenced sample consisted of peripheral blood. These receptors were taken from an adult who had HIV and had not received antiretroviral therapy, or was an uninfected healthy control (not recorded which).

This clonotype was counted ten times or more. The chain employs TRBV20-1 and TRBJ2-1; 7 bases map to TRBD2. The CDR3 contains 16 residues. V shed 1 base and J 3 bases; nucleotides not matched to a gene: 9. The V gene's germline CDR1 is DFQATT and CDR2 SNEGSKA (reference sequence). This CDR3 reads CSARADKGLYYNEQFF. In DNA, the CDR3 is TGCAGTGCTAGAGCTGATAAGGGACTATACTACAATGAGCAGTTCTTC.

This clonotype was detected ten times or more. The J gene is TRBJ2-7, the V gene TRBV20-1; D is unresolved. V lost 5 bases and J 3 bases, leaving 5 bases between the germline ends. Per germline, CDR1 DFQATT and CDR2 SNEGSKA (reference sequence). The CDR3 has 10 amino acids. In DNA, the CDR3 is TGCAGTGCTTCCGACTACGAGCAGTACTTC. As protein: CSASDYEQYF.

In this sample, this clonotype turned up many times. This chain links TRBV6-5 with TRBJ1-2; unclear D gene. CDR1 and CDR2 from the germline V gene are MNHEY and SVGAGI. V was clipped by 0 bases and J by 2 bases, with 10 bases between them. The CDR3 loop spans 15 amino acids. In nucleotides, the CDR3 is TGTGCCAGCAGTTACTCTAACAGCCAAAACTATGGCTACACCTTC. Translation gives CASSYSNSQNYGYTF.

This clonotype occurred a few times. The chain couples TRBV4-1 to TRBJ2-7; TRBD1 agrees at 9 bases. Germline V gives CDR1 MGHRA, CDR2 YSYEKL. Trimming removed 0 bases from V and 2 bases from J; junction bases left unmatched: 2. The CDR3 loop spans 15 amino acids. The DNA of the CDR3 is TGCGCCAGCAGCCAAGAAGGGACAGGGCCCTACGAGCAGTACTTC. Translating it yields CASSQEGTGPYEQYF.

A note on this clonotype: This may arise from a read error, as a much more abundant clone is one base away. V and J are TRBV27 and TRBJ2-3; D is undetermined. The CDR3 extends over 14 amino acids. In germline, CDR1 is MNHEY, CDR2 SMNVEV (reference sequence). The V gene lost 4 bases and the J gene lost 4 bases, with 12 bases spanning the gap. CDR3 in amino acids: CASSSSRNSDTQYF. CDR3 sequence (DNA): TGTGCCAGCAGTTCAAGTCGGAACTCAGATACGCAGTATTTT.

In its sample, this clonotype was seen a few times. The chain carries TRBV10-2 and TRBJ2-1; 13 bases match TRBD2. The germline V gene has CDR1 WSHSY and CDR2 SAAADI. The CDR3 is made up of 15 amino acids. V lost 6 bases, J lost 2 bases, and 1 base stayed unmatched. The CDR3 reads CASRLAGGPYNEQFF. For the CDR3, the DNA is TGCGCCAGCAGACTAGCGGGAGGGCCCTACAATGAGCAGTTCTTC.

This clonotype was seen a handful of times. The rearrangement joins TRBV11-2 to TRBJ1-1; tentative D call: TRBD1 (5 bases). Germline CDR1 and CDR2: SGHAT and FQNNGV. This CDR3 contains 15 residues. V was pared by 2 bases and J by 1 base, with 11 bases between. The CDR3 DNA reads as TGTGCCAGCAGCTTATCTAAGGGACCGAACACTGAAGCTTTCTTT. Its translation: CASSLSKGPNTEAFF.

This clonotype was detected a few times. This chain uses TRBV7-6 with TRBJ1-6; D not resolved. Trimming cost V 5 bases and J 0 bases, with 8 bases left between them. This CDR3 contains 15 residues. Per germline, CDR1 SGHVS and CDR2 FNYEAQ. The CDR3, as DNA: TGTGCCAGCAGCCCCAAGGGCTCCTATAATTCACCCCTCCACTTT. It translates to CASSPKGSYNSPLHF.

This clonotype was counted many times. This chain uses TRBV29-1 with TRBJ1-2; 9 bases align to TRBD1. J lost 8 bases, V lost 5 bases, and 12 bases had no gene match. From germline, CDR1 is SQVTM and CDR2 ANQGSEA. CDR3 size: 14 residues. In nucleotides, the CDR3 is TGCAGCGTTACCACCACGGGACAGGGTAGGGGCTACACCTTC. This codes for CSVTTTGQGRGYTF.

The rearrangement links TRBV10-3 to TRBJ2-3; TRBD2 matches at 8 bases. The CDR3 spans 13 residues. Germline CDR1 is ENHRY and CDR2 is SYGVKD. Trimming took 6 bases from V and 4 from J; bases not matched to a gene: 3. CDR3 in DNA: TGTGCCATCAGGGCAGCGGGGGCAGATACGCAGTATTTT. Translating gives CAIRAAGADTQYF.

This clonotype was counted ten times or more. The chain joins TRBV6-6 to TRBJ1-4, with D tentatively TRBD1 (6 bases). Germline V lookup: CDR1 MNHNY, CDR2 SVGAGI (reference sequence). The V end was cut by 2 bases, the J end by 6 bases, with 16 bases between. This CDR3 comprises 16 residues. The CDR3 region is CASSYGTGYGHEKLFF. DNA of the CDR3: TGTGCCAGCAGTTACGGAACAGGGTACGGGCATGAAAAACTGTTTTTT.

This clonotype was seen ten or more times. The V call is TRBV10-1, the J call TRBJ2-3, with TRBD1 as a possible D gene (6 bases). Germline assignment: CDR1 WNHNN and CDR2 SYGVQD (reference sequence). Trimming took 6 bases from V and 1 from J, leaving 8 bases between them. CDR3 length equals 13 residues. The chain's CDR3 is CASSPGGTDTQYF. CDR3 nucleotides: TGCGCCAGCAGCCCAGGGGGCACAGATACGCAGTATTTT.

This chain links TRBV20-1 with TRBJ1-2; D perhaps matches TRBD1 (5 bases). This CDR3 contains 14 residues. Per the germline V gene, CDR1 is DFQATT and CDR2 is SNEGSKA (reference sequence). The V end lost 0 bases, the J end lost 7 bases, and 15 bases lay between the germline ends. This CDR3 is CSAREGTPFSGYTF. The CDR3 region has the DNA TGCAGTGCTAGAGAAGGGACGCCCTTCTCTGGCTACACCTTC.

The chain couples TRBV15 to TRBJ2-2; D unresolved. Trimming left V 0 bases short and J 4 bases short, with 9 bases between. The CDR3 has 15 amino acids. The germline V gene encodes CDR1 LNHNV and CDR2 YYDKDF (reference sequence). The CDR3: CATSRDKPLTGELFF. As DNA, the CDR3 is TGTGCCACCAGCAGAGATAAGCCACTCACCGGGGAGCTGTTTTTT.

This clonotype was picked up a small number of times. The V gene is TRBV14, the J gene TRBJ1-1; D ambiguous. Germline V lookup: CDR1 SGHDN, CDR2 FVKESK. The CDR3 has 14 residues. Trimming stripped 0 bases from V and 1 base from J, with 6 bases between. The CDR3 DNA reads as TGTGCCAGCAGCCAAGATACAGCGAACACTGAAGCTTTCTTT. Translated, it gives CASSQDTANTEAFF.

This clonotype showed up just a few times. The genes are TRBV11-2 and TRBJ2-5; 9 bases agree with TRBD2. Germline CDR1 and CDR2: SGHAT and FQNNGV. The CDR3 runs 16 residues. V lost 4 bases, J lost 2 bases, and 8 bases stayed unmatched. The DNA for the CDR3 is TGTGCCAGCAGCTCCACGGGCGGGGGGGGACAAGAGACCCAGTACTTC. Its protein is CASSSTGGGGQETQYF.